These T cell receptor beta chains were read from a single sample in a study of cytomegalovirus exposure and HLA in healthy donors. TCRdb's table, derived via immunoSEQ multiplex PCR, lists solely in-frame clones and lacks some. The sample yields about 130,000 clones, about 8.5% seen once. Source material: PBMCs. The receptors shown here come from a man aged 40-49 years in good health and CMV-seronegative. CDR3s include the opening cysteine and the closing phenylalanine or tryptophan. The D gene is left open where the match is weak. Clone size is stated in some rows and not others, as once, few, many or a class when expanded.

D gene | clone size | J gene | V gene | CDR3 protein
TRBD1 | . | TRBJ1-6 | TRBV5-1 | CASSRAGDRGNSPLHF
TRBD2 | . | TRBJ2-7 | TRBV2 | CASSDVLAGLSYEQYF
. | . | TRBJ2-2 | TRBV15 | CATSSPGTTRPNTGELFF
. | few | TRBJ2-7 | TRBV5-3 | CARSLRGHEQYF
. | few | TRBJ2-3 | TRBV10-1 | CASSEYSSTDTQYF
. | few | TRBJ2-7 | TRBV23-1 | CASSQSRDTTYEQYF
. | . | TRBJ2-3 | TRBV6-5 | CASSYSEATDTQYF
. | . | TRBJ2-6 | TRBV6-1 | CASSEPGSSGANVLTF
TRBD2 | . | TRBJ2-7 | TRBV4-1 | CASSQPGTRSSYEQYF
TRBD1 | few | TRBJ2-7 | TRBV5-4 | CASSPGGHRGEQYF
. | few | TRBJ1-4 | TRBV5-6 | CASSLEGRDEKLFF
TRBD1 | few | TRBJ1-4 | TRBV6-5 | CASSSPGQGFEKLFF
. | . | TRBJ2-7 | TRBV7-9 | CASSQVTRGEQYF
TRBD1 | few | TRBJ2-7 | TRBV7-2 | CASSLVGQGAEQYF
. | . | TRBJ1-5 | TRBV7-2 | CASSLRAVRQPQHF
TRBD1 | few | TRBJ2-5 | TRBV7-2 | CASSLNAGGQETQYF
. | . | . | TRBV27 | CASSFSNSYEQYF
TRBD1 | . | TRBJ2-7 | TRBV2 | CASSDRDRVYEQYF
TRBD1 | few | TRBJ1-2 | TRBV5-6 | CASSPGTGVFLNYGYTF
TRBD1 | . | TRBJ2-3 | TRBV5-4 | CASSSPSGRGTADTQYF
. | . | TRBJ1-1 | TRBV7-9 | CASSPRLPGNTEAFF
. | . | TRBJ1-6 | TRBV11-2 | CASIGGSYNSPLHF
TRBD2 | few | TRBJ2-5 | TRBV7-2 | CASSLAGEGETQYF
. | few | TRBJ2-7 | TRBV5-5 | CASSLRLTGPYEQYF
TRBD1 | few | TRBJ1-2 | TRBV5-6 | CASSPRTGENYGYTF
TRBD2 | . | TRBJ2-3 | TRBV5-1 | CASSPLGGGSTDTQYF
. | few | TRBJ1-5 | TRBV19 | CASSIGGPSQPQHF
. | few | TRBJ2-2 | TRBV6-5 | CASTQTVANTGELFF
. | few | TRBJ1-1 | TRBV7-8 | CASSLAQGNTEAFF
. | . | TRBJ1-5 | TRBV7-2 | CASSYGQLNQPQHF
TRBD1 | . | TRBJ1-6 | TRBV19 | CASSRGQSSYNSPLHF
. | few | TRBJ2-6 | TRBV6-1 | CASSEGSRPSGANVLTF
. | few | TRBJ1-2 | TRBV5-4 | CASRAAGGVNYGYTF
TRBD2 | . | TRBJ2-7 | TRBV5-1 | CASSFGDYDYEQYF
TRBD2 | . | TRBJ2-3 | TRBV9 | CASSPGPGGSTDTQYF
TRBD1 | . | TRBJ1-2 | TRBV10-3 | CAIGGQGAYGYTF
. | few | TRBJ2-3 | TRBV4-2 | CASSDLGGGGVVNTQYF
. | . | TRBJ1-5 | TRBV7-9 | CASSSSAAGNSNQPQHF
TRBD1 | few | TRBJ1-2 | TRBV6-1 | CASSDDRGLTGYTF
TRBD1 | few | TRBJ1-2 | TRBV18 | CASSAGQGVGYTF
TRBD1 | . | TRBJ2-7 | TRBV5-1 | CASRALTGTGTYEQYF
TRBD2 | few | TRBJ2-1 | TRBV5-1 | CASSLDRGGLDEQFF
. | . | TRBJ1-2 | TRBV4-2 | CASSPTVGGLPFGYTF
. | many | TRBJ2-7 | TRBV6-6 | CASSHYEQYF
. | few | TRBJ1-6 | TRBV30 | CAWSGTVGARNSPLHF
. | . | TRBJ1-2 | TRBV10-3 | CAISEVGRLDYGYTF
TRBD2 | few | TRBJ2-2 | TRBV27 | CASSFALAGGPTGELFF
TRBD1 | few | TRBJ2-7 | TRBV10-3 | CAISAGTGTSYEQYF
. | . | TRBJ2-7 | TRBV6-4 | CASRASGEFYEQYF
TRBD1 | . | TRBJ1-1 | TRBV9 | CASSADRVTNTEAFF
TRBD1 | . | TRBJ1-6 | TRBV30 | CAWSLGQGDSPLHF
TRBD1 | few | TRBJ1-6 | TRBV5-4 | CASSVMGTGESPLHF
. | few | TRBJ1-2 | TRBV2 | CASTLDSYNYGYTF
TRBD1 | . | TRBJ1-1 | TRBV6-5 | CASGRDRGNTEAFF
TRBD1 | few | TRBJ1-3 | TRBV6-5 | CASSYGGTGRNTIYF